This is a list of T cell receptor beta chains from one sample in a study of lymphopenia after photon versus proton radiotherapy. Libraries were prepared by immunoSEQ multiplex PCR; TCRdb keeps only in-frame clonotypes and omits some of them. The sample carries fewer than 65,000 clones, approximately 83% recorded once. The material was peripheral blood, obtained from a patient treated with photon-based radiotherapy. The origin of the receptors is a man aged 35 to 55 with gastric cancer. CDR3s include the opening cysteine and the closing phenylalanine or tryptophan. A D gene is named only where the DNA matches it firmly. Clone size is stated in some rows and not others, as once, few, many or a class when expanded.

j_call: TRBJ1-1
d_call: .
v_call: TRBV15
clone_size: .
cdr3_nt: TGTGCCACCAGCGGGGGGACGAACACTGAAGCTTTCTTT
cdr3_aa: CATSGGTNTEAFF

j_call: TRBJ1-3
d_call: .
v_call: TRBV19
clone_size: .
cdr3_nt: TGTGCCAGTAGTATGGGCAGGAGCTCTGGAAACACCATATATTTT
cdr3_aa: CASSMGRSSGNTIYF

j_call: TRBJ1-3
d_call: .
v_call: TRBV18
clone_size: .
cdr3_nt: TGTGCCAGCTCACCTATCTACGGGGACAACTCTGGAAACACCATATATTTT
cdr3_aa: CASSPIYGDNSGNTIYF

j_call: TRBJ1-4
d_call: .
v_call: TRBV5-4
clone_size: .
cdr3_nt: TGTGCCAGCAGCTTCGGCAGGGAGAATGAAAAACTGTTTTTT
cdr3_aa: CASSFGRENEKLFF

j_call: TRBJ2-1
d_call: .
v_call: TRBV7-2
clone_size: .
cdr3_nt: TGTGCCAGCAGCTTAGCGAGCGGGTCCTACCAGAATGAGCAGTTCTTC
cdr3_aa: CASSLASGSYQNEQFF

j_call: TRBJ1-5
d_call: .
v_call: TRBV27
clone_size: .
cdr3_nt: TGTGCCAGCAGTTTGACCGGGGGCGCGGGACAGCCCCAGCATTTT
cdr3_aa: CASSLTGGAGQPQHF

j_call: TRBJ1-2
d_call: .
v_call: TRBV27
clone_size: .
cdr3_nt: TGTGCCAGCAGTTTCAACGGGGGCGGCTATGGCTACACCTTC
cdr3_aa: CASSFNGGGYGYTF

j_call: TRBJ2-2
d_call: TRBD1
v_call: TRBV18
clone_size: .
cdr3_nt: TGTGCCAGCTCACCACAGGGGGCGGCCGGGGAGCTGTTTTTT
cdr3_aa: CASSPQGAAGELFF

j_call: TRBJ2-3
d_call: TRBD1
v_call: TRBV11-3
clone_size: .
cdr3_nt: TGTGCCAGCAGCCGGACAGGGGGCAGGGATACGCAGTATTTT
cdr3_aa: CASSRTGGRDTQYF

j_call: TRBJ2-3
d_call: .
v_call: TRBV11-2
clone_size: .
cdr3_nt: TGTGCCAGCAGCTCCTACACAGATACGCAGTATTTT
cdr3_aa: CASSSYTDTQYF

j_call: TRBJ2-3
d_call: .
v_call: TRBV27
clone_size: .
cdr3_nt: TGTGCCAGCAGTTTAGAGGGGGATACGCAGTATTTT
cdr3_aa: CASSLEGDTQYF

j_call: TRBJ1-2
d_call: .
v_call: TRBV6-5
clone_size: .
cdr3_nt: TGTGCCAGCAGTAACCGCCCTGGGACGGCCTATGGCTACACCTTC
cdr3_aa: CASSNRPGTAYGYTF

j_call: TRBJ2-2
d_call: .
v_call: TRBV2
clone_size: .
cdr3_nt: TGTGCCAGCAGTGGGGCCCAGAACACCGGGGAGCTGTTTTTT
cdr3_aa: CASSGAQNTGELFF

j_call: TRBJ1-4
d_call: TRBD1
v_call: TRBV14
clone_size: .
cdr3_nt: TGTGCCAGCAGCCGGGGGGCAGGGACAGGAAAACTGTTTTTT
cdr3_aa: CASSRGAGTGKLFF

j_call: TRBJ1-4
d_call: TRBD1
v_call: TRBV6-1
clone_size: .
cdr3_nt: TGTGCCAGCAGTGACCGGGACAGGGGGCTCACTAATGAAAAACTGTTTTTT
cdr3_aa: CASSDRDRGLTNEKLFF

j_call: TRBJ1-6
d_call: .
v_call: TRBV11-1
clone_size: .
cdr3_nt: TGTGCCAGCAGCTTAGAGGGGCGGAATTCACCCCTCCACTTT
cdr3_aa: CASSLEGRNSPLHF

j_call: TRBJ1-2
d_call: .
v_call: TRBV7-9
clone_size: .
cdr3_nt: TGTGCCAGCAGCTTCGGATTTAACTATGGCTACACCTTC
cdr3_aa: CASSFGFNYGYTF

j_call: TRBJ2-5
d_call: TRBD1
v_call: TRBV11-2
clone_size: .
cdr3_nt: TGTGCCAGCAGCGGACAGGGACGAGAGACCCAGTACTTC
cdr3_aa: CASSGQGRETQYF

j_call: TRBJ2-7
d_call: TRBD1
v_call: TRBV7-9
clone_size: .
cdr3_nt: TGTGCCAGCAGCGGTCCGGGACAGGGGGATAGCTCCTACGAGCAGTACTTC
cdr3_aa: CASSGPGQGDSSYEQYF

j_call: TRBJ2-3
d_call: TRBD1
v_call: TRBV7-9
clone_size: .
cdr3_nt: TGTGCCAGCAGCTTGGGGGACAGGGACACAGATACGCAGTATTTT
cdr3_aa: CASSLGDRDTDTQYF

j_call: TRBJ2-1
d_call: .
v_call: TRBV29-1
clone_size: few
cdr3_nt: TGCAGCGTAACTTTCGACAGCGCGAACTATGAGCAGTTCTTC
cdr3_aa: CSVTFDSANYEQFF

j_call: TRBJ1-3
d_call: TRBD1
v_call: TRBV7-6
clone_size: .
cdr3_nt: TGTGCCAGCAGCTCTCAACAGGGGGGATACTCTGGAAACACCATATATTTT
cdr3_aa: CASSSQQGGYSGNTIYF

j_call: TRBJ2-2
d_call: .
v_call: TRBV11-3
clone_size: .
cdr3_nt: TGTGCCAGCCGATCGAACACCGGGGAGCTGTTTTTT
cdr3_aa: CASRSNTGELFF

j_call: TRBJ2-5
d_call: TRBD1
v_call: TRBV5-1
clone_size: .
cdr3_nt: TGCGCCAGCAAGCGACCCGGGACAGGAGAAGAGACCCAGTACTTC
cdr3_aa: CASKRPGTGEETQYF

j_call: TRBJ2-7
d_call: .
v_call: TRBV11-2
clone_size: .
cdr3_nt: TGTGCCAGCAGCCCCCGTCGACCTTACGAGCAGTACTTC
cdr3_aa: CASSPRRPYEQYF

j_call: TRBJ2-3
d_call: .
v_call: TRBV4-3
clone_size: .
cdr3_nt: TGCGCCAGCAGCCTCGAAGGAGCAGATACGCAGTATTTT
cdr3_aa: CASSLEGADTQYF

j_call: TRBJ1-2
d_call: .
v_call: TRBV4-3
clone_size: .
cdr3_nt: TGCGCCAGCAGCCAAACCGGGGCAGGGGACTATGGCTACACCTTC
cdr3_aa: CASSQTGAGDYGYTF

j_call: TRBJ1-4
d_call: .
v_call: TRBV5-1
clone_size: .
cdr3_nt: TGCGCCAGCAGCTTAGAGGGGCCTAATGAAAAACTGTTTTTT
cdr3_aa: CASSLEGPNEKLFF

j_call: TRBJ2-7
d_call: .
v_call: TRBV5-6
clone_size: .
cdr3_nt: TGTGCCAGCAGCTCCCTCATACTGGGGAGCTCCTACGAGCAGTACTTC
cdr3_aa: CASSSLILGSSYEQYF

j_call: TRBJ2-5
d_call: .
v_call: TRBV6-5
clone_size: .
cdr3_nt: TGTGCCAGCTGGGACGATCAAGAGACCCAGTACTTC
cdr3_aa: CASWDDQETQYF

j_call: TRBJ2-2
d_call: .
v_call: TRBV13
clone_size: .
cdr3_nt: TGTGCCAGCAGCTTGGGAGGGGGGCCCACCGGGGAGCTGTTTTTT
cdr3_aa: CASSLGGGPTGELFF

j_call: TRBJ2-4
d_call: .
v_call: TRBV30
clone_size: .
cdr3_nt: TGTGCCTGGAGTGTGGGAGACATTCAGTACTTC
cdr3_aa: CAWSVGDIQYF

j_call: TRBJ1-6
d_call: TRBD1
v_call: TRBV10-3
clone_size: .
cdr3_nt: TGTGCCACAGGACAGGGGAGGGCCTATAATTCACCCCTCCACTTT
cdr3_aa: CATGQGRAYNSPLHF

j_call: TRBJ2-5
d_call: TRBD2
v_call: TRBV11-3
clone_size: .
cdr3_nt: TGTGCCAGCAGCCCTGGACTAGCGGGGGGCCAAGAGACCCAGTACTTC
cdr3_aa: CASSPGLAGGQETQYF

j_call: TRBJ2-7
d_call: .
v_call: TRBV27
clone_size: .
cdr3_nt: TGTGCCAGCAGTTTATCGGTGGGTACCTTCGAGCAGTACTTC
cdr3_aa: CASSLSVGTFEQYF

j_call: TRBJ1-2
d_call: TRBD1
v_call: TRBV5-1
clone_size: .
cdr3_nt: TGCACCAGCAACACAGGGGGTAGAGGCTATGGCTACACCTTC
cdr3_aa: CTSNTGGRGYGYTF

j_call: TRBJ1-2
d_call: .
v_call: TRBV30
clone_size: once
cdr3_nt: TGTGCCTGGAGTGTACCTAGGGTTGATGGCTACACCTTC
cdr3_aa: CAWSVPRVDGYTF

j_call: TRBJ1-2
d_call: .
v_call: TRBV6-6
clone_size: .
cdr3_nt: TGTGCCAGCAGGACAGATTATGGCTACACCTTC
cdr3_aa: CASRTDYGYTF

j_call: TRBJ1-1
d_call: .
v_call: TRBV30
clone_size: once
cdr3_nt: TGTGCCTGGAAGGGTCGGGGCGACACTGAAGCTTTCTTT
cdr3_aa: CAWKGRGDTEAFF

j_call: TRBJ1-2
d_call: TRBD1
v_call: TRBV6-5
clone_size: .
cdr3_nt: TGTGCCAGCAGCGCTACAGGGGGCGTCTATGGCTACACCTTC
cdr3_aa: CASSATGGVYGYTF

j_call: TRBJ2-7
d_call: .
v_call: TRBV5-1
clone_size: .
cdr3_nt: TGCGCCAGCAGCTTGTCTGCCGGGCCCACCGGCGAGCAGTACTTC
cdr3_aa: CASSLSAGPTGEQYF

j_call: TRBJ2-5
d_call: .
v_call: TRBV5-6
clone_size: once
cdr3_nt: TGTGCCAGCAGTGGGGGGATGGAAGAGACCCAGTACTTC
cdr3_aa: CASSGGMEETQYF

j_call: TRBJ2-3
d_call: .
v_call: TRBV4-3
clone_size: .
cdr3_nt: TGCGCCAGCAGCCAAGATCCAAACACAGATACGCAGTATTTT
cdr3_aa: CASSQDPNTDTQYF

j_call: TRBJ1-3
d_call: .
v_call: TRBV30
clone_size: .
cdr3_nt: TGTGCGGAGGGCCAAGCGGGAGGAAACACCATATATTTT
cdr3_aa: CAEGQAGGNTIYF

j_call: TRBJ2-5
d_call: .
v_call: TRBV5-6
clone_size: .
cdr3_nt: TGTGCCAGCAGCTTGTCCGGGGGCCCAGAGACCCAGTACTTC
cdr3_aa: CASSLSGGPETQYF

j_call: TRBJ2-7
d_call: .
v_call: TRBV2
clone_size: .
cdr3_nt: TGTGCCAGCGCGGAGGACTCCTACGAGCAGTACTTC
cdr3_aa: CASAEDSYEQYF

j_call: TRBJ1-6
d_call: TRBD1
v_call: TRBV11-3
clone_size: .
cdr3_nt: TGTGCCAGCAGCCGGGACAGGCTTTCACCCCTCCACTTT
cdr3_aa: CASSRDRLSPLHF

j_call: TRBJ1-1
d_call: .
v_call: TRBV7-3
clone_size: .
cdr3_nt: TGTGCCAGCAGCTTAAGGGTCGAAACCGAAGCTTTCTTT
cdr3_aa: CASSLRVETEAFF

j_call: TRBJ2-3
d_call: .
v_call: TRBV27
clone_size: .
cdr3_nt: TGTGCCAGCAGTCCCCCCACAGATACGCAGTATTTT
cdr3_aa: CASSPPTDTQYF

j_call: TRBJ1-5
d_call: .
v_call: TRBV28
clone_size: .
cdr3_nt: TGTGCCAGCAGTTACGGACTGGACCTCCGGCTGGGCAATCAGCCCCAGCATTTT
cdr3_aa: CASSYGLDLRLGNQPQHF

j_call: TRBJ1-1
d_call: .
v_call: TRBV6-4
clone_size: .
cdr3_nt: TGTGCCAGCAGTCGGACGGGGAACACTGAAGCTTTCTTT
cdr3_aa: CASSRTGNTEAFF

j_call: TRBJ2-3
d_call: .
v_call: TRBV6-6
clone_size: .
cdr3_nt: TGTGCCAGCAGCCCCTCAGAGGGGTGGAGCACAGATACGCAGTATTTT
cdr3_aa: CASSPSEGWSTDTQYF

j_call: TRBJ1-4
d_call: .
v_call: TRBV2
clone_size: .
cdr3_nt: TGTGCCAGCAGCGAAACTGGGTTCGGGGAAAAACTGTTTTTT
cdr3_aa: CASSETGFGEKLFF